This TCR beta chain was profiled in a study of CD8+CD57+ T cells in acquired aplastic anemia. Study as a whole: Mean DNA quantity obtained from sorted CD4+ and CD8+ cells was about 3.2 ug. The study's findings and limits: Comparison of patients with controls identified roughly 27 shared CD8+ CDR3 sequences.

Genomic DNA, serving as template, underwent TCR beta VDJ and CDR3 profiling. TCRdb redid the calling of the reads with MiXCR, one entry per CDR3 protein. Altogether fewer than 200,000 distinct CDR3 sequences are present, about half being singletons, with the ten largest covering under 15%. With regard to this clonotype: The antigen remains undetermined.

Patients included in sequencing had previously demonstrated CD8+CD57+ cell expansion by flow cytometry. There were no patients without severe acquired aplastic anemia. Sequencing was performed on sorted CD4+, CD8+, or CD8+CD57+ T cells (not recorded which) from PBMCs. This TCR derives from a human donor with aplastic anemia.

CDR3 sequence: CASSQLSYQPQHF. The CDR3 DNA sequence: TGTGCCAGCAGCCAATTATCATATCAGCCCCAGCATTTT. The chain has TRBV7-8 and TRBJ1-5; no reliable D call. Germline-derived CDR1 and CDR2 are SGHVS and FQNEAQ. The V end was cut by 5 bases, the J end by 5 bases, with 10 bases between. The CDR3 spans 13 residues.